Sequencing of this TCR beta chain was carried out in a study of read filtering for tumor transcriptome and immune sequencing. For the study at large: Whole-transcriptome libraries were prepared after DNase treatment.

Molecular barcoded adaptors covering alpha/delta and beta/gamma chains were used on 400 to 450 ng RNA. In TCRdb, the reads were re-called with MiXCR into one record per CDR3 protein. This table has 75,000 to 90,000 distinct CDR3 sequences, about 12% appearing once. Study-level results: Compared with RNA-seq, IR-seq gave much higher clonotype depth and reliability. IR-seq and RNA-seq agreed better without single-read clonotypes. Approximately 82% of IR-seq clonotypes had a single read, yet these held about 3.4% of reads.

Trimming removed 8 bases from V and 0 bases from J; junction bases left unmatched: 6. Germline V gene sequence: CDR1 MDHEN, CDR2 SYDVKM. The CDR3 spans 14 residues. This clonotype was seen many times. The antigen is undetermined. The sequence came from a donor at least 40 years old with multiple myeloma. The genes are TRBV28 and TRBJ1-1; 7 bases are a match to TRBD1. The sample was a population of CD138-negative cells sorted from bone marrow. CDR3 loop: CASLTGQMNTEAFF. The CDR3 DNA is TGTGCCAGCTTAACGGGACAGATGAACACTGAAGCTTTCTTT.